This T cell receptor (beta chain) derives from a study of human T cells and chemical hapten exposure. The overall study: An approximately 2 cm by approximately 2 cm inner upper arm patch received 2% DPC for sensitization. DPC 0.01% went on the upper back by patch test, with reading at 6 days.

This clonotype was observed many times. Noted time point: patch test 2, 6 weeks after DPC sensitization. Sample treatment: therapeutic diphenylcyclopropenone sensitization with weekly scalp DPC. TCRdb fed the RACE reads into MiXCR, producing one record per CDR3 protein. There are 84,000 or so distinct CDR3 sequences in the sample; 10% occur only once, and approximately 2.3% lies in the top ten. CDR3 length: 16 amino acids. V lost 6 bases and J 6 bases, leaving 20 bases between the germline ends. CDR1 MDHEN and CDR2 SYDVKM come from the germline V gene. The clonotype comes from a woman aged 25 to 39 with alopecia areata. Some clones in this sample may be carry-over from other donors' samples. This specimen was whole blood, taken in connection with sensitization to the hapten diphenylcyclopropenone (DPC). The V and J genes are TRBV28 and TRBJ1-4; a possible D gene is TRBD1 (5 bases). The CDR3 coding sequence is TGTGCCAGCAGAAATATAGGTGGACACCCTTATGAAAAACTGTTTTTT. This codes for CASRNIGGHPYEKLFF.